The 27 T cell receptor beta chains listed next were all sequenced from one sample in a study of cytomegalovirus exposure and HLA in healthy donors. TCRdb keeps only in-frame clones here, not all; method: immunoSEQ multiplex PCR. The sample has tens of thousands of clones, roughly 95% seen once. What was sequenced was PBMCs. The receptors stem from a woman aged 18-29 years in good health and CMV-seropositive.

This chain joins TRBV9 and TRBJ2-5; a weak D match, TRBD2 (5 bases). CDR1 and CDR2 (germline): SGDLS, YYNGEE. With 0 bases removed from V and 3 bases from J, the gap between germline ends came to 12 bases. This CDR3 region has 15 residues. The CDR3 nucleotides read TGTGCCAGCAGCGTAGGTGGTCCGGGGAAAGAGACCCAGTACTTC. Amino acids: CASSVGGPGKETQYF.

The chain uses TRBV11-3 and TRBJ1-1; D unresolved. The CDR3 consists of 12 residues. Trimming pared 8 bases from V and 5 bases from J, leaving 12 bases between. Germline V lookup: CDR1 SGHNT, CDR2 YENEEA. The CDR3 DNA follows: TGTGCCAGCTCGGGATTTGGGACTGAAGCTTTCTTT. Its protein product is CASSGFGTEAFF.

This clone was seen only once. This sequence joins TRBV7-2 and TRBJ2-3; D gene ambiguous. Germline lookup yields CDR1 SGHTA and CDR2 FQGNSA. V lost 5 bases and J lost 2, with 8 bases in between. This CDR3 region has 13 residues. The CDR3 nucleotides are TGTGCCAGCAGCCAGGTTAACACAGATACGCAGTATTTT. It codes for CASSQVNTDTQYF.

V and J are TRBV7-9 and TRBJ2-5, with TRBD2 identical over 7 bases. The CDR3 sequence is 15 residues long. Germline values: CDR1 SEHNR, CDR2 FQNEAQ (reference sequence). V lost 3 bases and J lost 0; bases outside the gene matches: 4. The CDR3 spells CASSFGSGYQETQYF. The CDR3 DNA follows: TGTGCCAGCAGCTTCGGTAGCGGGTACCAAGAGACCCAGTACTTC.

J is TRBJ2-2 and V is TRBV9, with 7 bases lining up with TRBD2. V lost 3 bases and J lost 5; bases outside the gene matches: 16. From germline, CDR1 is SGDLS and CDR2 YYNGEE. This CDR3 contains 18 residues. The CDR3, as DNA: TGTGCCAGCAGCGCGGTTGTGGCTAGCGGAGAGGTGACCGGGGAGCTGTTTTTT. Protein product: CASSAVVASGEVTGELFF.

The chain links TRBV4-2 to TRBJ2-1; TRBD2 aligns across 11 bases. This CDR3 has 15 residues. The V gene's germline CDR1 is LGHNA and CDR2 YNFKEQ. V shed 4 bases, J shed 5 bases, and the junction held 4 bases outside the gene matches. The chain's CDR3 is CASSPTSGDDNEQFF. Here the CDR3 DNA reads TGTGCCAGCAGCCCGACTAGCGGGGATGACAATGAGCAGTTCTTC.

The genes are TRBV30 and TRBJ2-2, with D possibly TRBD1 on 5 matching bases. There are 14 residues in the CDR3. The V gene lost 5 bases and the J gene lost 4 bases, with 14 bases spanning the gap. The germline gives CDR1 GTSNPN, CDR2 SVGIG (reference sequence). In nucleotides, the CDR3 is TGTGCCTGGCGACCTCCCAGGGCCACCGGGGAGCTGTTTTTT. Its protein is CAWRPPRATGELFF.

The chain is built from TRBV28 and TRBJ2-7, with 9 bases identical to TRBD1. The CDR3 runs to 13 residues. The germline V gene encodes CDR1 MDHEN and CDR2 SYDVKM. V shed 5 bases, J shed 6 bases, and the junction held 5 bases outside the gene matches. CDR3 coding DNA: TGTGCCAGCAGTCGGGACAGGGCGGGCGAGCAGTACTTC. Its protein is CASSRDRAGEQYF.

The chain carries TRBV5-5 and TRBJ1-2; 8 bases align to TRBD1. Germline V lookup: CDR1 SGHKS, CDR2 YYEKEE (reference sequence). The length of the CDR3 is 13 residues. The J segment lost 3 bases and the V segment lost 5 bases, leaving 3 bases of the junction unmatched. CDR3 coding DNA: TGTGCCAGCAGGTGGGGACAGGACTATGGCTACACCTTC. It specifies CASRWGQDYGYTF.

The chain's CDR3 is CASSEFGYQDTQYF. CDR3 sequence (DNA): TGTGCCAGCAGTGAATTCGGGTATCAAGATACGCAGTATTTT. The chain has TRBV2 and TRBJ2-3; no clear D gene. From germline, CDR1 is SNHLY and CDR2 FYNNEI. The CDR3 runs 14 residues. V was clipped by 2 bases and J by 5 bases, with 11 bases between them.

This chain links TRBV5-1 with TRBJ1-4; the D is unclear. The CDR3 spans 14 residues. V dropped 4 bases and J dropped 1 base, with 8 bases sitting between them. Germline V gene data show CDR1 as SGHRS and CDR2 as YFSETQ. DNA of the CDR3: TGCGCCAGCAGCCGGAGCGGAACTAATGAAAAACTGTTTTTT. Translating gives CASSRSGTNEKLFF.

The V call is TRBV30, the J call TRBJ2-7, with TRBD2 identical over 7 bases. CDR1 and CDR2 (germline): GTSNPN, SVGIG (reference sequence). Trimming removed 2 bases from V and 0 bases from J; junction bases left unmatched: 7. The CDR3 has 15 residues. This chain's CDR3 is CAWSPGLAASYEQYF. Written as DNA, the CDR3 is TGTGCCTGGAGTCCCGGTCTAGCGGCCTCCTACGAGCAGTACTTC.

This clone has just one count. V is TRBV9 and J is TRBJ2-1; D is perhaps TRBD2 (6 bases). Trimming removed 0 bases from V and 7 bases from J, with 11 bases in between. The CDR3 is 14 amino acids. CDR1 is SGDLS, CDR2 YYNGEE, per germline. This CDR3 is CASSVDGSLNEQFF. The CDR3 DNA is TGTGCCAGCAGCGTAGACGGGAGCCTAAATGAGCAGTTCTTC.

This rearrangement joins TRBV7-3 to TRBJ1-1; D is ambiguous. This CDR3 region has 13 residues. V gave up 3 bases and J gave up 3 bases, with 8 bases separating them. Germline V CDR1 and CDR2: SGHTA, FQGTGA. CDR3 sequence: CASSLEDYTEAFF. For the CDR3, the DNA is TGTGCCAGCAGCTTGGAGGATTACACTGAAGCTTTCTTT.

The CDR3 reads CASSGTGNEQYF. DNA of the CDR3: TGTGCCAGCAGCGGGACAGGGAACGAGCAGTACTTC. The chain is built from TRBV2 and TRBJ2-7, with 9 nucleotides matching TRBD1. The CDR3 has 12 residues. With 6 bases clipped from V and 5 bases from J, the junction kept 2 bases outside the gene matches. Per the germline V gene, CDR1 is SNHLY and CDR2 is FYNNEI.

The rearrangement links TRBV4-1 to TRBJ1-5, with a possible D match to TRBD1 (5 bases). Germline V CDR1 and CDR2: MGHRA, YSYEKL. There are 19 residues in the CDR3. Trimming cost V 0 bases and J 0 bases, with 18 bases left between them. The CDR3 DNA is TGCGCCAGCAGCCAAGATTTTCACAGGAGGAGGGATAGCAATCAGCCCCAGCATTTT. Amino acids: CASSQDFHRRRDSNQPQHF.

The V and J genes are TRBV7-2 and TRBJ2-4, with D maybe TRBD2 (7 bases). There are 18 residues in the CDR3. Germline CDR1 SGHTA, CDR2 FQGNSA. The V gene lost 5 bases and the J gene lost 2 bases, with 22 bases spanning the gap. This CDR3 is CASSQTIRGGQTKNIQYF. CDR3 nucleotides: TGTGCCAGCAGCCAGACGATAAGGGGGGGGCAAACCAAAAACATTCAGTACTTC.

J is TRBJ2-7 and V is TRBV9; 9 nucleotides match TRBD1. This CDR3 contains 17 residues. Germline values: CDR1 SGDLS, CDR2 YYNGEE. Losses at the gene ends were 0 bases for V and 7 bases for J; bases not matched to a gene: 14. The CDR3 spells CASSVGFSPLGTGEQYF. For the CDR3, the DNA is TGTGCCAGCAGCGTAGGGTTTTCCCCCCTGGGGACAGGGGAGCAGTACTTC. Filled out from reference TRBV9 and TRBJ2-7, the complete variable domain reads DSGVTQTPKHLITATGQRVTLRCSPRSGDLSVYWYQQSLDQGLQFLIQYYNGEERAKGNILERFSAQQFPDLHSELNLSSLELGDSALYFCASSVGFSPLGTGEQYFGPGTRLTVT.

The chain joins TRBV5-5 to TRBJ2-3; D ambiguous. This CDR3 spans 13 amino acids. Germline CDR1 reads SGHKS; CDR2 reads YYEKEE (reference sequence). V was clipped by 3 bases and J by 4 bases, with 9 bases between them. In DNA, the CDR3 is TGTGCCAGCAGCTCCTCCCGAGCAGATACGCAGTATTTT. Its protein product is CASSSSRADTQYF.

This chain joins TRBV6-6 and TRBJ2-3; TRBD2 agrees at 7 bases. Per germline, CDR1 MNHNY and CDR2 SVGAGI (reference sequence). CDR3 length equals 16 residues. Germline trimming cut 2 bases from V and 5 bases from J; bases unmatched to any gene: 10. The CDR3 bases are TGTGCCAGCAGTTACAGAACCGGGACTATCGTAGATACGCAGTATTTT. It specifies CASSYRTGTIVDTQYF.

The chain joins TRBV2 to TRBJ1-5; 8 nucleotides line up with TRBD1. V lost 6 bases, J lost 2 bases, and 3 bases stayed unmatched. The CDR3 runs to 14 residues. Germline V gene data show CDR1 as SNHLY and CDR2 as FYNNEI. The DNA for the CDR3 is TGTGCCAGCAGCGAGGACAGGGGCAATCAGCCCCAGCATTTT. Its protein is CASSEDRGNQPQHF.

This rearrangement joins TRBV28 to TRBJ1-5; maybe TRBD1 (5 bases). Looked up from germline, CDR1 is MDHEN and CDR2 is SYDVKM. The CDR3 consists of 12 residues. The ends were cut back, 2 bases at V and 10 bases at J, with 9 bases in the middle. The DNA for the CDR3 is TGTGCCAGCAGTTTACAGGGATTACCCCAGCATTTT. Its protein product is CASSLQGLPQHF.

CDR3 in amino acids: CASSHFPLWGLASPDTQYF. In nucleotides, the CDR3 is TGCGCCAGCAGCCATTTCCCTCTGTGGGGACTAGCTTCCCCAGATACGCAGTATTTT. The chain recombines TRBV4-1 with TRBJ2-3, with 9 bases that match TRBD2. The trim removed 3 bases at V and 4 bases at J, leaving 17 bases unmatched. The CDR3 runs 19 residues. The germline V gene has CDR1 MGHRA and CDR2 YSYEKL.

The V call is TRBV7-9, the J call TRBJ2-7; D perhaps matches TRBD1 (6 bases). Germline loops: CDR1 SEHNR, CDR2 FQNEAQ (reference sequence). Trimming shortened V by 5 bases and J by 2 bases, and 13 bases separated the two germline ends. The CDR3 consists of 14 residues. The CDR3 loop is CASSHRDKPYEQYF. Here the CDR3 DNA reads TGTGCCAGCAGCCACCGGGACAAGCCCTACGAGCAGTACTTC.

The V call is TRBV19, the J call TRBJ1-3, with TRBD1 identical over 8 bases. This CDR3 is built from 17 residues. Germline V gene sequence: CDR1 LNHDA, CDR2 SQIVND (reference sequence). V was pared by 10 bases and J by 0 bases, with 14 bases of the junction left unmatched. Here the CDR3 DNA reads TGTGCCACCGACAGGGGACTTCGTGTGAACTCTGGAAACACCATATATTTT. Amino acid sequence: CATDRGLRVNSGNTIYF. The full variable domain, in which reference TRBV19 and TRBJ1-3 provide the parts outside the CDR3, is DGGITQSPKYLFRKEGQNVTLSCEQNLNHDAMYWYRQDPGQGLRLIYYSQIVNDFQKGDIAEGYSVSREKKESFPLTVTSAQKNPTAFYLCATDRGLRVNSGNTIYFGEGSWLTVV.

The chain is built from TRBV5-4 and TRBJ2-7; perhaps TRBD1 as D (6 bases). Between the trimmed V and J ends, which lost 5 bases and 4 bases, there was a span of 22 bases. This CDR3 contains 16 residues. Germline CDR1 reads SGHNT; CDR2 reads YYREEE (reference sequence). The CDR3 coding sequence is TGTGCCAGCAGATTCGGACCGCGGACAGATCAATACGAGCAGTACTTC. Amino acid sequence: CASRFGPRTDQYEQYF.

The chain combines TRBV4-1 with TRBJ2-4; TRBD2 agrees at 8 bases. The ends lost 5 bases at V and 0 bases at J; junction bases unmatched: 9. Germline V gene data show CDR1 as MGHRA and CDR2 as YSYEKL. The CDR3 has 17 amino acids. CDR3 region: CASSNPLAVLAKNIQYF. The DNA for the CDR3 is TGCGCCAGCAGCAACCCACTAGCGGTTCTAGCCAAAAACATTCAGTACTTC.